The 13 T cell receptor beta chains below come from one sample, sequenced in a study of vaccination effects on CD4 cells after COVID-19. Clones were read by immunoSEQ multiplex PCR, and TCRdb kept only the in-frame ones, dropping some. The repertoire consists of roughly 25,000 clones, with roughly 76% occurring once and the leading ten covering 5%. Using viral peptide pools, the ViraFEST assay grew out antigen-specific CD4+ T cells prior to sequencing. Cells that had been cultured for roughly eleven days were the source of isolated CD4+ T cells. Among the vaccine recipients, none had a prior SARS-CoV-2 infection, and nucleocapsid antibodies were negative. These receptors have no identified antigens. Source: CD4+ T cells from PBMCs cultured with SARS-CoV-2 spike peptides, taken before COVID-19 vaccination. These receptors all stem from a human donor who received a COVID-19 vaccine.

Only one count was recorded for this clone. V is TRBV29-1 and J is TRBJ1-5, with TRBD1 matching 10 bases. V shed 5 bases and J 4 bases; nucleotides not matched to a gene: 5. Per the germline V gene, CDR1 is SQVTM and CDR2 is ANQGSEA. The CDR3 runs to 14 residues. The CDR3 DNA sequence: TGCAGCGTTTCCGGGACAGGGGAAAATCAGCCCCAGCATTTT. Translation gives CSVSGTGENQPQHF.

The rearrangement links TRBV5-1 to TRBJ2-3, with D perhaps TRBD1 (6 bases). This CDR3 has 16 residues. CDR1 and CDR2 from the germline V gene are SGHRS and YFSETQ. V was trimmed by 4 bases and J by 2 bases, leaving 17 bases between them. As DNA, the CDR3 is TGCGCCAGCAGCCCCGGGTCAGGGGCGATCACAGATACGCAGTATTTT. Translating it yields CASSPGSGAITDTQYF.

The chain has TRBV11-2 and TRBJ1-2, with TRBD1 matching over 8 bases. Trimming cost V 4 bases and J 0 bases; bases outside gene matches: 7. CDR3 length: 16 residues. Germline V gene data show CDR1 as SGHAT and CDR2 as FQNNGV. Here the CDR3 reads CASSSLRTGTNYGYTF. The CDR3 nucleotides read TGTGCCAGCAGCTCTCTGAGGACAGGGACTAACTATGGCTACACCTTC.

The rearrangement joins TRBV12-3 or TRBV12-4 to TRBJ1-6; the D is unclear. V was shortened by 7 bases and J by 8 bases, with 9 bases between the two germline ends. The CDR3 length is 12 residues. The CDR3 is CASTILDSPLHF. Here the CDR3 DNA reads TGTGCCAGCACTATATTGGATTCACCCCTCCACTTT.

The chain recombines TRBV9 with TRBJ1-5; D ambiguous. CDR3 length: 15 residues. V shed 0 bases and J shed 4 bases, with 11 bases lying between them. The germline CDR1 and CDR2 sequences are SGDLS and YYNGEE. The CDR3 nucleotides read TGTGCCAGCAGCGTAGGCCCTTCCGGGAATCAGCCCCAGCATTTT. Its protein is CASSVGPSGNQPQHF.

The chain employs TRBV4-1 and TRBJ2-1; 15 bases map to TRBD2. The CDR3 contains 19 residues. Germline lookup yields CDR1 MGHRA and CDR2 YSYEKL. J lost 6 bases, V lost 3 bases, and 12 bases had no gene match. The CDR3 sequence is CASSHVGLAGGLVVNEQFF. Here the CDR3 DNA reads TGCGCCAGCAGCCATGTAGGACTAGCGGGGGGGCTTGTGGTCAATGAGCAGTTCTTC.

This clone showed up just once. V is TRBV10-1 and J is TRBJ2-1, with a tentative D call TRBD2 (5 bases). The CDR3 runs to 16 residues. Deletions cut 4 bases from V and 8 bases from J, with 21 bases between. CDR1 is WNHNN, CDR2 SYGVQD, per germline (reference sequence). For the CDR3, the DNA is TGCGCCAGCAGTGGGAGACTAAGCGGTCTACGCGATGAGCAGTTCTTC. This sequence encodes CASSGRLSGLRDEQFF.

As regards this clone: The junction differs from germline at one of its ends, possibly a read error. The rearrangement links TRBV5-1 to TRBJ2-1, with 8 bases aligning to TRBD2. The CDR3 totals 15 residues. The germline gives CDR1 SGHRS, CDR2 YFSETQ. As DNA, the CDR3 is TGCGCCAGCAGCTGGAGCGGGAGCCCCTACGATGAGCAGTTCTTC. Its protein product is CASSWSGSPYDEQFF.

This chain connects TRBV7-8 to TRBJ1-3; D is possibly TRBD1 (5 bases). The V gene's germline CDR1 is SGHVS and CDR2 FQNEAQ. The V and J ends lost 4 bases and 0 bases respectively, with 22 bases between them. The CDR3 is 19 amino acids. The CDR3, as DNA: TGTGCCAGCAGCTCCCCGGCGGGGGGGGAATCCATCTCTGGAAACACCATATATTTT. Its translation: CASSSPAGGESISGNTIYF.

This sequence joins TRBV29-1 and TRBJ1-1, with D uncertain. CDR3 length: 13 residues. In germline, CDR1 is SQVTM, CDR2 ANQGSEA. With 7 bases removed from V and 1 base from J, the gap between germline ends came to 13 bases. In DNA, the CDR3 is TGCAGCGCGGCTGGGATCTGGAACACTGAAGCTTTCTTT. Its translation is CSAAGIWNTEAFF.

This chain connects TRBV19 to TRBJ1-5, with 7 bases matching TRBD1. CDR1 is LNHDA, CDR2 SQIVND, per germline (reference sequence). The CDR3 is 16 residues long. V lost 3 bases to trimming and J lost 4 bases; unmatched junction nucleotides: 9. The CDR3 loop reads CASSIVRGGANQPQHF. The CDR3 coding sequence is TGTGCCAGTAGTATCGTTAGAGGGGGCGCGAATCAGCCCCAGCATTTT. Looking up the rest from reference TRBV19 and TRBJ1-5 gives the full variable domain: DGGITQSPKYLFRKEGQNVTLSCEQNLNHDAMYWYRQDPGQGLRLIYYSQIVNDFQKGDIAEGYSVSREKKESFPLTVTSAQKNPTAFYLCASSIVRGGANQPQHFGDGTRLSIL.

The chain links TRBV24-1 to TRBJ2-3; D uncertain. CDR1 and CDR2 (germline): KGHDR, SFDVKD. V dropped 2 bases and J dropped 0 bases, with 8 bases sitting between them. This CDR3 has 15 amino acids. The CDR3 DNA is TGTGCCACCAGTGATTCGCCCGTAAGCACAGATACGCAGTATTTT. Protein sequence: CATSDSPVSTDTQYF.

This chain links TRBV10-2 with TRBJ1-5; D remains ambiguous. Deletions cut 3 bases from V and 2 bases from J, with 8 bases between. The germline V gene has CDR1 WSHSY and CDR2 SAAADI. This CDR3 is 14 amino acids long. This CDR3 reads CASSDHIGNQPQHF. CDR3 coding DNA: TGCGCCAGCAGTGACCACATTGGCAATCAGCCCCAGCATTTT.